What follows describes a single TCR beta chain. The antigen it recognizes is unknown. The record has no base qualities; no much larger clone is one base away. To prepare the library, the immunoSEQ multiplex PCR assay was applied. TCRdb limited this immuneACCESS table to in-frame rearrangements with V and J called. A share of clones is missing; checked studies link under half to unresolved V genes, and the rest is unexplained. In this sample the table shows around 97,000 clones, approximately 96% of which occur a single time. The ten largest account for approximately 0.37% of the sample. This sample is part of a study of technical replicates of blood from a handful of donors (dated by TCRdb to the late 2010s). According to the germline V gene (reference sequence), CDR1 reads LNHDA and CDR2 reads SQIVND. V and J are trimmed by 4 bases and 2 bases, and the gene matches miss 7 bases of the junction. There are 15 amino acids in the CDR3, from cysteine to phenylalanine inclusive. Only CDR3 DNA remains: 45 bases, in frame from the first base.

The rearranged chain carries TRBV19 and TRBJ2-7; TRBD1 aligns with 8 central bases. Sequenced sample: T cells isolated from PBMCs. The receptor was isolated from a human donor in good health. The DNA reads as follows: TGTGCCAGTAGTAACAGGGGGAATAAGCCCTACGAGCAGTACTTC. This yields the protein CASSNRGNKPYEQYF. The entire variable domain, with the stretches around the CDR3 drawn from the reference TRBV19 and TRBJ2-7 proteins, is DGGITQSPKYLFRKEGQNVTLSCEQNLNHDAMYWYRQDPGQGLRLIYYSQIVNDFQKGDIAEGYSVSREKKESFPLTVTSAQKNPTAFYLCASSNRGNKPYEQYFGPGTRLTVT.